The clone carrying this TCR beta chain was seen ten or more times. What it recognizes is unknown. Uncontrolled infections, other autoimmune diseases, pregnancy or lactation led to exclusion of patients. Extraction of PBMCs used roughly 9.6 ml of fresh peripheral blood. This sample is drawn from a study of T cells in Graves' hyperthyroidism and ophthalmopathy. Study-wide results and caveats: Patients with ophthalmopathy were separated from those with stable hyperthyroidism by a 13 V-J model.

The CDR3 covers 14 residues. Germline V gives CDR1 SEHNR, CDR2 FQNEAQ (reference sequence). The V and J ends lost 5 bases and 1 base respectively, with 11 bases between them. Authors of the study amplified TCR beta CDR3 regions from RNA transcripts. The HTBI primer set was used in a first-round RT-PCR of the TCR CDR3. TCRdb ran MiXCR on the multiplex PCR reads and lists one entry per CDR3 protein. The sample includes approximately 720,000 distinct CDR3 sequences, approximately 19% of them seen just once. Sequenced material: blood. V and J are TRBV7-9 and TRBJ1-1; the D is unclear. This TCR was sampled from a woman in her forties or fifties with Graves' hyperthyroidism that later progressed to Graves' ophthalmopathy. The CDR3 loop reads CASSPSAGNTEAFF. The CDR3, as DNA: TGTGCCAGCAGCCCATCAGCCGGGAACACTGAAGCTTTCTTT.